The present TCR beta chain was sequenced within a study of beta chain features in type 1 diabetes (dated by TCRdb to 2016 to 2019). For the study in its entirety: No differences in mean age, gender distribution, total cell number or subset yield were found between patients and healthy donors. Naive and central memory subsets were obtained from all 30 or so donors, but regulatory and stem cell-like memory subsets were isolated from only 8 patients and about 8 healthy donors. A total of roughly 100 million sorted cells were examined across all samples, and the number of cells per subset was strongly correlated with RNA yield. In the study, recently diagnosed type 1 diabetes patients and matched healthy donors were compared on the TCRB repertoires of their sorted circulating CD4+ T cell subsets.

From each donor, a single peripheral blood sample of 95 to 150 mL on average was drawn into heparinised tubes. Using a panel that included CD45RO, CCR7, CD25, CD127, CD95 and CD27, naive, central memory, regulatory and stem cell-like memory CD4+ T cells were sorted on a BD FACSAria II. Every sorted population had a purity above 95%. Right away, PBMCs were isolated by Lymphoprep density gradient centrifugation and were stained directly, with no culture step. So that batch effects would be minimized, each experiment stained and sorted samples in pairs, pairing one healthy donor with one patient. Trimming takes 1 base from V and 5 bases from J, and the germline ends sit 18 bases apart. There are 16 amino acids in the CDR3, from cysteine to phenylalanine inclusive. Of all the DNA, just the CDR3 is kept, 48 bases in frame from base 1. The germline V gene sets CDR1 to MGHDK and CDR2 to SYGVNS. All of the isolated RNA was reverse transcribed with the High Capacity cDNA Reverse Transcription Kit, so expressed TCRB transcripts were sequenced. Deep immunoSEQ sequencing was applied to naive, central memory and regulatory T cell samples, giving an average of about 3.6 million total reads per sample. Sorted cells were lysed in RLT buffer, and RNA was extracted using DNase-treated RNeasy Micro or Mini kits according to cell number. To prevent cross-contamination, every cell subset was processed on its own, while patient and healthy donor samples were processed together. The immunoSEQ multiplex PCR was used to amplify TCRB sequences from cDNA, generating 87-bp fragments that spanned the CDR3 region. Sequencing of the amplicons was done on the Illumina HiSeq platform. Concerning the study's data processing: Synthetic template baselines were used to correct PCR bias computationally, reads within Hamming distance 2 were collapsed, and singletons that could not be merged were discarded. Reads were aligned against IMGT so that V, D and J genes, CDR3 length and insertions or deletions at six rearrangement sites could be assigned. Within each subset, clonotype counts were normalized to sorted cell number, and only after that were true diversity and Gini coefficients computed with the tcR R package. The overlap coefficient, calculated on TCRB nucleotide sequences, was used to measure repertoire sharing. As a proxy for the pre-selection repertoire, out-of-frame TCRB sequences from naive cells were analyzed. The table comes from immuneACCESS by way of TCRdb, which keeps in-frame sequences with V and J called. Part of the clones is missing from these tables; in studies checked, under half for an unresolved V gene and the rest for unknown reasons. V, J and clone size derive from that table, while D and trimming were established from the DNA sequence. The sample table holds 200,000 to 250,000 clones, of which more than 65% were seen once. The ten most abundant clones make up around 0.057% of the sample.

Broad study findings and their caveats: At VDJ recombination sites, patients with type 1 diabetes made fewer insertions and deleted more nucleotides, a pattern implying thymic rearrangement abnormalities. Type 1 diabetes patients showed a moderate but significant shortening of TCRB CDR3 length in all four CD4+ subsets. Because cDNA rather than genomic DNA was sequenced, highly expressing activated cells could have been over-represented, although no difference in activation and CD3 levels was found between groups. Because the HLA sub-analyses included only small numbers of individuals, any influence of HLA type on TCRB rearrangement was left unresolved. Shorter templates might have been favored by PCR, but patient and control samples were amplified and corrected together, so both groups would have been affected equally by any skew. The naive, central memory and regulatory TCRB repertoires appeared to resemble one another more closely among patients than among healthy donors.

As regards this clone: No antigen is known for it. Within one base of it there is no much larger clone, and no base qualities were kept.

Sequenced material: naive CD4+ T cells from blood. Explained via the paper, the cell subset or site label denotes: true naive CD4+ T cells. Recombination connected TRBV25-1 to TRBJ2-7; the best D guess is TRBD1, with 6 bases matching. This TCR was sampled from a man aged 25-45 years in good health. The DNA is TGTGCCAGCAGTGAATTTGAGGCCAGGGGTAGGCACGAGCAGTACTTC. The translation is CASSEFEARGRHEQYF.